Below are 4 T cell receptor beta chains sequenced from a single sample in a study of cytomegalovirus exposure and HLA in healthy donors. PCR employed 60 Vbeta and 13 Jbeta primers. The data were produced by immunoSEQ multiplex PCR, yet TCRdb's version contains in-frame clones alone and is incomplete. The repertoire includes roughly 190,000 clones, roughly 68% of them detected once, and approximately 1.8% sits in the top ten. What was sequenced was PBMCs. Every receptor here comes from a woman under 40 in good health and CMV-seronegative.

V usage is TRBV19 and J usage is TRBJ1-5; no clear D. The germline V gene encodes CDR1 LNHDA and CDR2 SQIVND (reference sequence). With 0 bases removed from V and 0 bases from J, the gap between germline ends came to 3 bases. The CDR3 totals 14 residues. The CDR3: CASSIDYSNQPQHF. The CDR3 region has the DNA TGTGCCAGTAGTATAGATTATAGCAATCAGCCCCAGCATTTT. Looking up the rest from reference TRBV19 and TRBJ1-5 gives the full variable domain: DGGITQSPKYLFRKEGQNVTLSCEQNLNHDAMYWYRQDPGQGLRLIYYSQIVNDFQKGDIAEGYSVSREKKESFPLTVTSAQKNPTAFYLCASSIDYSNQPQHFGDGTRLSIL.

The rearrangement links TRBV19 to TRBJ1-1; D is ambiguous. The CDR3 contains 15 residues. Trimming pared 4 bases from V and 2 bases from J, leaving 14 bases between. Germline loops: CDR1 LNHDA, CDR2 SQIVND (reference sequence). The DNA for the CDR3 is TGTGCCAGTAGTACCAAAGCGTATGCAAACACTGAAGCTTTCTTT. Amino acids: CASSTKAYANTEAFF.

In its sample, this clone was seen once. The chain carries TRBV13 and TRBJ1-4; D call uncertain. Trimming removed 1 base at V and 7 bases at J, with 10 bases between. Per the germline V gene, CDR1 is PRHDT and CDR2 is FYEKMQ (reference sequence). The CDR3 totals 14 residues. The chain's CDR3 is CASSLEAGPEKLFF. The CDR3 coding sequence is TGTGCCAGCAGCTTAGAGGCAGGCCCTGAAAAACTGTTTTTT.

This clone showed up just a few times. V and J are TRBV6-5 and TRBJ2-1, with a weak D call TRBD2 (5 bases). The CDR3 contains 13 residues. The germline V gene encodes CDR1 MNHEY and CDR2 SVGAGI. Between the trimmed V and J ends, which lost 9 bases and 5 bases, there was a span of 14 bases. In DNA form, the CDR3 reads TGTGCCAGATCACGTCCTAGCAACAATGAGCAGTTCTTC. This gives the protein CARSRPSNNEQFF.